These 29 T cell receptor beta chains were sequenced from one sample in a study of blood T cell repertoires in COVID-19. Libraries were prepared by immunoSEQ multiplex PCR; TCRdb keeps only in-frame clonotypes and omits some of them. The profile shows some 170,000 clones, around 76% of them singletons. The sample consisted of peripheral blood. The receptor set was obtained from a woman aged 70-85 years with acute or convalescent COVID-19.

The V call is TRBV30, the J call TRBJ1-6; possible D gene TRBD1, 6 bases. The CDR3 consists of 16 residues. Germline CDR1 and CDR2: GTSNPN and SVGIG (reference sequence). The V end was cut by 3 bases, the J end by 3 bases, with 15 bases between. The CDR3 nucleotides are TGTGCCTGGAGAAGGGGGGGGCAGAGCTATAATTCACCCCTCCACTTT. It specifies CAWRRGGQSYNSPLHF. The full variable domain, completed using reference TRBV30 and TRBJ1-6, is SQTIHQWPATLVQPVGSPLSLECTVEGTSNPNLYWYRQAAGRGLQLLFYSVGIGQISSEVPQNLSASRPQDRQFILSSKKLLLSDSGFYLCAWRRGGQSYNSPLHFGNGTRLTVT.

V gene TRBV18 combines with J gene TRBJ2-2, with a tentative D call TRBD2 (5 bases). Trimming took off 6 bases at V and 1 base at J, with 12 bases between the two ends. This CDR3 has 15 residues. Germline V CDR1 and CDR2: KGHSH, LQKENI. CDR3 sequence (DNA): TGTGCCAGCTCGGTCGGGAACGTGAACACCGGGGAGCTGTTTTTT. Its translation is CASSVGNVNTGELFF.

This rearrangement joins TRBV2 to TRBJ1-6; TRBD1 is a possible D gene (6 bases). CDR1 SNHLY and CDR2 FYNNEI come from the germline V gene. The CDR3 is made up of 18 amino acids. V was clipped by 2 bases and J by 0 bases, with 14 bases between them. This CDR3 reads CASSERGTLSSYNSPLHF. The CDR3 bases are TGTGCCAGCAGTGAAAGAGGGACATTGAGCTCCTATAATTCACCCCTCCACTTT. Full variable domain (outside the CDR3, taken from reference TRBV2 and TRBJ1-6): EPEVTQTPSHQVTQMGQEVILRCVPISNHLYFYWYRQILGQKVEFLVSFYNNEISEKSEIFDDQFSVERPDGSNFTLKIRSTKLEDSAMYFCASSERGTLSSYNSPLHFGNGTRLTVT.

V is TRBV5-4 and J is TRBJ2-2; the match to TRBD2 covers 16 bases. The germline V gene encodes CDR1 SGHNT and CDR2 YYREEE (reference sequence). The CDR3 covers 18 residues. After removal of 4 bases from V and 7 bases from J, the junction contained 10 bases not matched to a gene. This chain's CDR3 is CASSPGLAGGARIGELFF. The CDR3 bases are TGTGCCAGCAGCCCGGGACTAGCGGGGGGGGCAAGGATCGGGGAGCTGTTTTTT.

The V and J genes are TRBV6-5 and TRBJ1-5; possibly TRBD1 for D (5 bases). The CDR3 covers 14 residues. Germline V lookup: CDR1 MNHEY, CDR2 SVGAGI. V gave up 8 bases and J gave up 4 bases, with 15 bases separating them. The CDR3 here is CASVKAGYNQPQHF. The CDR3 bases are TGTGCCAGCGTCAAAGCAGGGTATAATCAGCCCCAGCATTTT.

This clone was seen only a few times. The chain employs TRBV4-1 and TRBJ2-3, with 8 nucleotides matching TRBD2. The CDR3 totals 15 residues. With V trimmed by 6 bases and J by 3 bases, 8 bases remained unmatched. CDR1 MGHRA and CDR2 YSYEKL come from the germline V gene. Here the CDR3 reads CASRRGDRTTDTQYF. Here the CDR3 DNA reads TGCGCCAGCAGGCGGGGGGACCGTACGACAGATACGCAGTATTTT.

This chain uses TRBV7-9 with TRBJ2-3; TRBD1 matches at 8 bases. V dropped 8 bases and J dropped 2; count of bases not matched to a gene: 9. There are 15 residues in the CDR3. Germline assignment: CDR1 SEHNR and CDR2 FQNEAQ (reference sequence). The chain's CDR3 is CASLRWGQDTDTQYF. DNA of the CDR3: TGTGCCAGCCTGCGTTGGGGACAGGACACAGATACGCAGTATTTT.

The chain couples TRBV6-5 to TRBJ1-1, with a possible D match to TRBD1 (5 bases). V was cut by 6 bases and J by 6 bases, with 23 bases left in between. CDR3 length equals 16 residues. The V gene's germline CDR1 is MNHEY and CDR2 SVGAGI. CDR3 in amino acids: CASSYVPTPQGAEAFF. As DNA, the CDR3 is TGTGCCAGCAGCTACGTCCCCACGCCCCAAGGGGCTGAAGCTTTCTTT.

The chain links TRBV18 to TRBJ2-7; D unresolved. The V gene's germline CDR1 is KGHSH and CDR2 LQKENI. Trimming stripped 2 bases from V and 5 bases from J, with 16 bases between. The CDR3 runs 15 residues. CDR3 DNA: TGTGCCAGCTCACCAGTTGGGCACACCGACCACGAGCAGTACTTC. This gives the protein CASSPVGHTDHEQYF.

The genes are TRBV27 and TRBJ2-7; tentative D call: TRBD2 (5 bases). Germline assignment: CDR1 MNHEY and CDR2 SMNVEV (reference sequence). Trimming removed 4 bases at V and 2 bases at J, with 15 bases between. The CDR3 runs 15 residues. The CDR3 sequence is CASSSLRGPPYEQYF. The CDR3 bases are TGTGCCAGCAGTTCGTTGAGAGGGCCGCCCTACGAGCAGTACTTC.

The chain employs TRBV5-4 and TRBJ2-7; 8 bases align to TRBD1. Unmatched junction bases numbered 3, after V lost 2 bases and J lost 2 bases. Per germline, CDR1 SGHNT and CDR2 YYREEE (reference sequence). CDR3 length: 14 residues. The CDR3 region is CASSFDRGTYEQYF. CDR3 in DNA: TGTGCCAGCAGCTTCGACAGGGGCACCTACGAGCAGTACTTC.

The count of this clone is one. This sequence joins TRBV4-2 and TRBJ2-1; perhaps TRBD2 as D (5 bases). The germline CDR1 and CDR2 sequences are LGHNA and YNFKEQ. CDR3 length equals 14 residues. V lost 0 bases and J 8 bases, leaving 11 bases between the germline ends. The CDR3 DNA reads TGTGCCAGCAGCCAAGAAGGAGCGGCGGATGAGCAGTTCTTC. It yields the protein CASSQEGAADEQFF.

The chain employs TRBV11-2 and TRBJ1-1; TRBD1 matches at 10 bases. The CDR3 extends over 14 amino acids. J was trimmed by 6 bases and V by 8 bases; bases with no gene match: 9. CDR1 and CDR2 (germline): SGHAT, FQNNGV. The CDR3 DNA sequence: TGTGCCAGCGAAGGGATAGGGACAGGGGCTGAAGCTTTCTTT. It encodes CASEGIGTGAEAFF. Looking up the rest from reference TRBV11-2 and TRBJ1-1 gives the full variable domain: EAGVAQSPRYKIIEKRQSVAFWCNPISGHATLYWYQQILGQGPKLLIQFQNNGVVDDSQLPKDRFSAERLKGVDSTLKIQPAKLEDSAVYLCASEGIGTGAEAFFGQGTRLTVV.

Concerning this clone: Mismatch with germline at one junction end may stem from a read error. V usage is TRBV6-2 or TRBV6-3 and J usage is TRBJ1-3; 7 bases line up with TRBD1. CDR1 is MNHEY, CDR2 SVGEGT, per germline. The CDR3 runs 18 residues. The CDR3 coding sequence is TGTGCCAGCAGCTCCCCGCGAACAGGGGACGGGGCATGGAAACACCATATATTT. This translates into CASSSPRTGDGAWKHHIF.

The V and J genes are TRBV12-5 and TRBJ1-5; D might be TRBD1 (6 bases). Trimming took 2 bases from V and 0 from J, leaving 11 bases between them. This CDR3 contains 16 residues. CDR1 is LGHNT and CDR2 is FRNRAP in the germline V gene. CDR3 in DNA: TGTGCTAGTGGTTTGCAGGGGACCTATAGCAATCAGCCCCAGCATTTT. Its protein product is CASGLQGTYSNQPQHF.

The chain has TRBV4-1 and TRBJ2-2, with TRBD2 matching 14 bases. Germline CDR1 and CDR2: MGHRA and YSYEKL. The CDR3 consists of 20 residues. The V segment lost 1 base and the J segment 5 bases; nucleotides outside the gene matches: 12. The CDR3 spells CASSQGAGLAGGERTGELFF. CDR3 DNA sequence: TGCGCCAGCAGCCAAGGGGCCGGACTAGCGGGGGGAGAAAGGACCGGGGAGCTGTTTTTT.

The chain recombines TRBV9 with TRBJ2-5, with 10 bases lining up with TRBD2. Looked up from germline, CDR1 is SGDLS and CDR2 is YYNGEE. V was clipped by 4 bases and J by 9 bases; unmatched bases: 9. This CDR3 comprises 14 residues. CDR3 amino acids: CASSTTSGISAQYF. CDR3 bases: TGTGCCAGCAGCACAACTAGCGGGATATCGGCCCAGTACTTC.

This sequence joins TRBV6-5 and TRBJ2-2, with 11 bases lining up with TRBD2. The CDR3 extends over 16 amino acids. Germline values: CDR1 MNHEY, CDR2 SVGAGI. After removal of 4 bases from V and 3 bases from J, the junction contained 4 bases not matched to a gene. The CDR3 sequence: CASSSGTSGYTGELFF. In DNA form, the CDR3 reads TGTGCCAGCAGTTCAGGGACTAGCGGCTACACCGGGGAGCTGTTTTTT.

V is TRBV28 and J is TRBJ2-7, with 12 bases aligning to TRBD2. CDR1 is MDHEN and CDR2 is SYDVKM in the germline V gene. CDR3 length: 17 amino acids. V lost 3 bases, J lost 12 bases, and 18 bases stayed unmatched. The CDR3 loop is CASSLFTSGGSTLPLYF. Written as DNA, the CDR3 is TGTGCCAGCAGTTTGTTTACTAGCGGGGGGTCCACGCTCCCCTTGTACTTC.

The J gene is TRBJ2-1, the V gene TRBV5-4; 9 bases agree with TRBD1. The CDR3 covers 18 residues. The J segment lost 7 bases and the V segment lost 0 bases, leaving 14 bases of the junction unmatched. Germline CDR1 and CDR2: SGHNT and YYREEE (reference sequence). CDR3 bases: TGTGCCAGCAGCTTGGGGGCTGCGGGACAGGGCCGTGGTAATGAGCAGTTCTTC. Encoded protein: CASSLGAAGQGRGNEQFF. Based on the CDR3 plus reference TRBV5-4 and TRBJ2-1, the full variable domain is ETGVTQSPTHLIKTRGQQVTLRCSSQSGHNTVSWYQQALGQGPQFIFQYYREEENGRGNFPPRFSGLQFPNYSSELNVNALELDDSALYLCASSLGAAGQGRGNEQFFGPGTRLTVL.

The gene calls are TRBV28 and TRBJ2-7; D call uncertain. V lost 2 bases to trimming and J lost 6 bases, with 8 bases between them. The CDR3 contains 12 residues. CDR1 is MDHEN, CDR2 SYDVKM, per germline. This chain's CDR3 is CASSLEVREQYF. The DNA for the CDR3 is TGTGCCAGCAGTTTAGAGGTTCGCGAGCAGTACTTC.

V is TRBV5-1 and J is TRBJ2-1; TRBD2 matches at 12 bases. V shed 4 bases, J shed 7 bases, and the junction held 6 bases outside the gene matches. Germline assignment: CDR1 SGHRS and CDR2 YFSETQ. The length of the CDR3 is 15 residues. CDR3 DNA: TGCGCCAGCAGCCTAACTAGCGGGGGGACTAATGAGCAGTTCTTC. It yields the protein CASSLTSGGTNEQFF.

This clone has only a few counts. The genes are TRBV25-1 and TRBJ2-7, with D possibly TRBD1 on 7 matching bases. The germline V gene encodes CDR1 MGHDK and CDR2 SYGVNS. This CDR3 region has 15 residues. Trimming cost V 3 bases and J 4 bases, with 16 bases left between them. The CDR3, as DNA: TGTGCCAGCAGTGACGGAGGGGGCGCAGGTTACGAGCAGTACTTC. It specifies CASSDGGGAGYEQYF.

CDR3 DNA sequence: TGTGCCAGCAGTGACGGGGGTGGCTACACCTTC. Its protein product is CASSDGGGYTF. The chain links TRBV6-1 to TRBJ1-2; D may be TRBD1 (5 bases). Germline V gives CDR1 MNHNS, CDR2 SASEGT. CDR3 length: 11 residues. V dropped 3 bases and J dropped 7 bases, with 6 bases sitting between them.

This sequence joins TRBV7-6 and TRBJ2-1; 12 bases match TRBD2. The CDR3 extends over 15 amino acids. Unmatched junction bases numbered 3, after V lost 5 bases and J lost 4 bases. Germline CDR1 SGHVS, CDR2 FNYEAQ. The CDR3 is CASSRTSGVYNEQFF. CDR3 in DNA: TGTGCCAGCAGCCGGACTAGCGGGGTATACAATGAGCAGTTCTTC.

The chain is built from TRBV6-5 and TRBJ1-4; unclear D gene. The CDR3 contains 13 residues. Trimming stripped 5 bases from V and 5 bases from J, with 9 bases between. CDR1 and CDR2 (germline): MNHEY, SVGAGI. The CDR3: CASSRDSNEKLFF. Written as DNA, the CDR3 is TGTGCCAGCAGTCGCGACTCAAATGAAAAACTGTTTTTT.

The chain carries TRBV7-8 and TRBJ2-3; D unresolved. CDR1 and CDR2 (germline): SGHVS, FQNEAQ. The CDR3 consists of 13 residues. V was pared by 8 bases and J by 1 base, with 10 bases between. CDR3 nucleotide sequence: TGTGCCAGCGGCCAAAGAGGCACAGATACGCAGTATTTT. This sequence encodes CASGQRGTDTQYF.

CDR3 sequence (DNA): TGTGCCAGCAGCCGACAGGGGGCAACCGGGGAGCTGTTTTTT. This gives the protein CASSRQGATGELFF. This chain links TRBV3-1 (or the pseudogene TRBV3-2) with TRBJ2-2; 10 bases are a match to TRBD1. Trimming removed 4 bases from V and 5 bases from J; junction bases left unmatched: 1. The CDR3 contains 14 residues. Germline CDR1 reads LGHDT; CDR2 reads YNNKEL (reference sequence).

The chain carries TRBV7-8 and TRBJ1-2; 10 bases match TRBD1. The trim removed 2 bases at V and 8 bases at J, leaving 5 bases unmatched. The germline CDR1 and CDR2 sequences are SGHVS and FQNEAQ. The CDR3 extends over 14 amino acids. The CDR3 region is CASSLTGTGEGYTF. In DNA form, the CDR3 reads TGTGCCAGCAGCTTAACCGGGACAGGGGAGGGCTACACCTTC.